Listed here are 13 T cell receptor beta chains from one sample, sequenced in a study of T cells in Graves' hyperthyroidism and ophthalmopathy. The investigators amplified TCR beta CDR3 regions from RNA transcripts. The HTBI primer set served for first-round RT-PCR of the TCR CDR3. TCRdb passed the multiplex PCR reads through MiXCR, listing each CDR3 protein once. This table has 600,000 to 800,000 distinct CDR3 sequences, roughly a third appearing once. The sample consisted of blood. These receptors were collected from a middle-aged woman with Graves' hyperthyroidism.

This clonotype showed up many times. The rearrangement uses TRBV25-1 and TRBJ2-5, with a possible D match to TRBD2 (5 bases). CDR1 is MGHDK and CDR2 is SYGVNS in the germline V gene. This CDR3 region has 14 residues. The V gene lost 2 bases and the J gene lost 7 bases, with 14 bases spanning the gap. CDR3 region: CASSEEGIRGTQYF. The CDR3 coding sequence is TGTGCCAGCAGTGAAGAAGGCATCCGGGGGACCCAGTACTTC.

As for this clonotype: One end of the junction does not line up with germline, which may come from a read error. This rearrangement joins TRBV14 to TRBJ2-7, with a tentative D call TRBD1 (6 bases). This CDR3 region has 13 residues. Germline loops: CDR1 SGHDN, CDR2 FVKESK. CDR3 DNA: TGTGCCAGCAGCACACGGGACATGTACGAGCAGCACTTC. This sequence encodes CASSTRDMYEQHF.

J is TRBJ2-5 and V is TRBV20-1; 13 bases line up with TRBD2. The CDR3 is 15 amino acids. J gave up 5 bases and V 4 bases, and 7 bases lay outside the gene matches. Germline lookup yields CDR1 DFQATT and CDR2 SNEGSKA (reference sequence). DNA of the CDR3: TGCAGTGCTATGGGGACTAGCGGGGCTGGCGAGACCCAGTACTTC. Protein sequence: CSAMGTSGAGETQYF.

Comment on this clonotype: A much larger clone lies a single base off, so this may be a read error. The V gene is TRBV9, the J gene TRBJ1-1; maybe TRBD1 (5 bases). V shed 2 bases and J shed 8 bases, with 16 bases lying between them. Germline CDR1 SGDLS, CDR2 YYNGEE. The CDR3 length is 14 residues. Written as DNA, the CDR3 is TGTGCCAGCAGCGTTTCCCCAAAGACAGCAGAAGCTTTCTTT. Protein: CASSVSPKTAEAFF.

This clonotype was picked up many times. The chain has TRBV6-5 and TRBJ2-6, with D uncertain. Per germline, CDR1 MNHEY and CDR2 SVGAGI. Trimming took off 5 bases at V and 0 bases at J, with 8 bases between the two ends. The CDR3 is 15 residues long. CDR3 amino acids: CASSKYDSGANVLTF. In nucleotides, the CDR3 is TGTGCCAGCAGTAAATACGACTCTGGGGCCAACGTCCTGACTTTC.

This sequence joins TRBV27 and TRBJ1-6; D unresolved. The CDR3 covers 14 residues. Germline loops: CDR1 MNHEY, CDR2 SMNVEV (reference sequence). V lost 0 bases and J 10 bases, leaving 10 bases between the germline ends. This chain's CDR3 is CASSLSWGTSPLHF. The CDR3, as DNA: TGTGCCAGCAGTTTATCGTGGGGAACATCACCCCTCCACTTT.

A remark on this clonotype: The junction departs from germline at one end; a sequencing error may be responsible. The chain combines TRBV29-1 with TRBJ2-1; D gene uncertain. The CDR3 covers 15 residues. Per germline, CDR1 SQVTM and CDR2 ANQGSEA. The CDR3 bases are TGCAGCGCCAGAGTGGGTCTTAGCTCCTACAATGAACAGTTCTTC. It yields the protein CSARVGLSSYNEQFF.

This clonotype was found many times. V and J are TRBV10-2 and TRBJ2-5, with 11 bases fitting TRBD2. CDR3 length: 14 amino acids. Trimming removed 8 bases from V and 2 bases from J; junction bases left unmatched: 4. The germline CDR1 and CDR2 sequences are WSHSY and SAAADI. CDR3 amino acids: CASQTSGGQETQYF. CDR3 coding DNA: TGCGCCAGCCAAACTAGCGGGGGTCAAGAGACCCAGTACTTC.

The CDR3 reads CASSPRQGPGEKLFF. CDR3 bases: TGTGCCAGCAGCCCCCGACAGGGGCCTGGGGAAAAACTGTTTTTT. V gene TRBV7-9 combines with J gene TRBJ1-4, with TRBD1 matching 8 bases. Germline trimming cut 5 bases from V and 8 bases from J; bases unmatched to any gene: 10. CDR1 and CDR2 from the germline V gene are SEHNR and FQNEAQ (reference sequence). There are 15 residues in the CDR3.

This sequence joins TRBV5-1 and TRBJ1-1; D perhaps matches TRBD1 (6 bases). The V gene lost 2 bases and the J gene lost 3 bases, with 11 bases spanning the gap. CDR3 size: 14 residues. Germline assignment: CDR1 SGHRS and CDR2 YFSETQ. CDR3 residues: CASSLRGADTEAFF. CDR3 DNA sequence: TGCGCCAGCAGCTTACGGGGGGCTGACACTGAAGCTTTCTTT. Combining the CDR3 with reference TRBV5-1 and TRBJ1-1 gives the whole variable domain KAGVTQTPRYLIKTRGQQVTLSCSPISGHRSVSWYQQTPGQGLQFLFEYFSETQRNKGNFPGRFSGRQFSNSRSEMNVSTLELGDSALYLCASSLRGADTEAFFGQGTRLTVV.

The chain uses TRBV7-9 and TRBJ1-6, with D uncertain. The germline gives CDR1 SEHNR, CDR2 FQNEAQ (reference sequence). This CDR3 region has 15 residues. V dropped 3 bases and J dropped 7 bases, with 13 bases sitting between them. CDR3 loop: CASSFPAISNSPLHF. As DNA, the CDR3 is TGTGCCAGCAGCTTCCCGGCGATTTCAAATTCACCCCTCCACTTT.

Many counts were recorded for this clonotype. The gene calls are TRBV11-2 and TRBJ1-3; a weak D match, TRBD1 (5 bases). This CDR3 is built from 14 residues. V shed 2 bases and J shed 4 bases, with 9 bases lying between them. Germline CDR1 is SGHAT and CDR2 is FQNNGV. CDR3 coding DNA: TGTGCCAGCAGCTTAACGGGACCCGGAAACACCATATATTTT. Protein sequence: CASSLTGPGNTIYF.

This clonotype was counted only a few times. The chain uses TRBV4-3 and TRBJ1-2, with 7 nucleotides matching TRBD1. Trimming took 4 bases from V and 7 from J; bases not matched to a gene: 12. In germline, CDR1 is LGHNA, CDR2 YSLEER. CDR3 size: 15 residues. This chain's CDR3 is CASSRIRGSEGGYTF. The CDR3 DNA is TGCGCCAGCAGCCGAATCAGGGGGAGCGAAGGTGGCTACACCTTC.